Listed here are 24 T cell receptor beta chains from one sample, sequenced in a study of blood T cell repertoires in COVID-19. Sequencing used immunoSEQ multiplex PCR; TCRdb keeps in-frame clones, though not all of them. The sample consists of roughly 440,000 clones, around 88% of them appearing once. What was sequenced was peripheral blood. All receptors derive from a woman aged 50 to 65 with COVID-19, enrolled during active disease.

CDR3 sequence: CASSHDRGAGELFF. CDR3 bases: TGTGCCAGCAGCCATGACAGGGGTGCCGGGGAGCTGTTTTTT. The rearrangement links TRBV5-4 to TRBJ2-2, with 8 bases identical to TRBD1. CDR1 and CDR2 from the germline V gene are SGHNT and YYREEE (reference sequence). The CDR3 runs 14 residues. The V gene end was trimmed by 4 bases and the J gene end by 6 bases; junction bases not matched to a gene: 5.

This chain links TRBV7-9 with TRBJ2-3, with TRBD2 matching 13 bases. Trimming cost V 10 bases and J 2 bases; bases outside gene matches: 9. The CDR3 length is 16 residues. Germline CDR1 and CDR2: SEHNR and FQNEAQ (reference sequence). CDR3 in amino acids: CANGLAGDLPTDTQYF. In DNA form, the CDR3 reads TGTGCCAACGGACTAGCGGGGGACCTTCCCACAGATACGCAGTATTTT.

This chain links TRBV19 with TRBJ1-2; D is uncertain. The CDR3 runs 13 residues. CDR1 is LNHDA, CDR2 SQIVND, per germline (reference sequence). V gave up 5 bases and J gave up 6 bases, with 13 bases separating them. The CDR3 sequence is CASSSEGGNGYTF. Here the CDR3 DNA reads TGTGCCAGTAGTTCGGAGGGAGGAAATGGCTACACCTTC.

This chain uses TRBV6-1 with TRBJ1-1, with D hard to call. Germline V lookup: CDR1 MNHNS, CDR2 SASEGT. V was trimmed by 3 bases and J by 1 base, leaving 12 bases between them. The length of the CDR3 is 15 residues. CDR3 residues: CASSDQAPSNTEAFF. CDR3 nucleotide sequence: TGTGCCAGCAGTGATCAGGCTCCCTCGAACACTGAAGCTTTCTTT.

V and J are TRBV5-4 and TRBJ2-3; a weak D match, TRBD1 (5 bases). The CDR3 runs to 15 residues. Germline V lookup: CDR1 SGHNT, CDR2 YYREEE (reference sequence). Trimming cost V 0 bases and J 5 bases, with 13 bases left between them. This CDR3 reads CASSLVGRTQDTQYF. Here the CDR3 DNA reads TGTGCCAGCAGCTTGGTGGGCAGGACACAAGATACGCAGTATTTT.

The V and J genes are TRBV3-1 (or the pseudogene TRBV3-2) and TRBJ2-7; TRBD1 matches 9 bases. CDR3 size: 12 residues. V lost 1 base to trimming and J lost 11 bases; unmatched junction nucleotides: 3. Germline loops: CDR1 LGHDT, CDR2 YNNKEL (reference sequence). The CDR3 loop reads CASSQGDREEYF. The CDR3, as DNA: TGTGCCAGCAGCCAAGGGGACAGGGAGGAGTACTTC.

The chain employs TRBV3-1 (or the pseudogene TRBV3-2) and TRBJ1-4, with 7 bases aligning to TRBD1. V gave up 6 bases and J gave up 8 bases; unmatched junction bases: 6. The CDR3 has 13 residues. CDR1 and CDR2 from the germline V gene are LGHDT and YNNKEL (reference sequence). The CDR3 coding sequence is TGTGCCAGCAGGCTAACAGGGGACGAAAAACTGTTTTTT. It translates to CASRLTGDEKLFF.

V gene TRBV25-1 combines with J gene TRBJ1-6; D gene uncertain. The germline V and J ends were trimmed by 5 bases and 7 bases, with 12 bases remaining between them. This CDR3 is built from 14 residues. Germline assignment: CDR1 MGHDK and CDR2 SYGVNS. Here the CDR3 reads CASSPLPVNSPLHF. The CDR3 coding sequence is TGTGCCAGCAGTCCCCTGCCAGTCAATTCACCCCTCCACTTT.

CDR3: CASSSSFSGGVNEQFF. CDR3 sequence (DNA): TGTGCCAGCAGTTCCTCTTTCAGCGGGGGGGTCAATGAGCAGTTCTTC. The V gene is TRBV27, the J gene TRBJ2-1, with 10 bases that match TRBD2. The germline V gene encodes CDR1 MNHEY and CDR2 SMNVEV (reference sequence). J was trimmed by 6 bases and V by 4 bases; bases with no gene match: 9. The CDR3 is 16 residues long.

CDR3 amino acids: CASSPSDRGMTDTQYF. The CDR3 nucleotides read TGTGCCAGCAGCCCTTCCGACAGGGGGATGACAGATACGCAGTATTTT. The V gene is TRBV9, the J gene TRBJ2-3, with TRBD1 matching 9 bases. V shed 4 bases, J shed 3 bases, and the junction held 9 bases outside the gene matches. Germline CDR1 SGDLS, CDR2 YYNGEE. This CDR3 contains 16 residues. The variable domain in full, with the rest retrieved from reference TRBV9 and TRBJ2-3, is DSGVTQTPKHLITATGQRVTLRCSPRSGDLSVYWYQQSLDQGLQFLIQYYNGEERAKGNILERFSAQQFPDLHSELNLSSLELGDSALYFCASSPSDRGMTDTQYFGPGTRLTVL.

This clone has a handful of counts. V is TRBV25-1 and J is TRBJ1-4; the D gene is possibly TRBD1 (5 bases). The CDR3 is 15 amino acids. Germline loops: CDR1 MGHDK, CDR2 SYGVNS. Trimming cost V 3 bases and J 3 bases, with 11 bases left between them. The CDR3: CASSDVREANEKLFF. In DNA, the CDR3 is TGTGCCAGCAGTGATGTCAGGGAGGCTAATGAAAAACTGTTTTTT.

This clone was seen only once. The chain joins TRBV18 to TRBJ2-1; D possibly corresponds to TRBD2 (6 bases). The CDR3 contains 13 residues. V was pared by 0 bases and J by 10 bases, with 10 bases between. Germline loops: CDR1 KGHSH, CDR2 LQKENI. CDR3 DNA sequence: TGTGCCAGCTCACCACCCTGGGCGGGGGAGCAGTTCTTC. Translated, it gives CASSPPWAGEQFF.

This rearrangement joins TRBV28 to TRBJ1-1, with D maybe TRBD1 (6 bases). In germline, CDR1 is MDHEN, CDR2 SYDVKM. The length of the CDR3 is 17 residues. V was trimmed by 6 bases and J by 4 bases, leaving 24 bases between them. The CDR3 sequence is CASSRSGHRVGSTEAFF. The CDR3 coding sequence is TGTGCCAGCAGCCGATCTGGGCACAGGGTGGGTTCCACTGAAGCTTTCTTT.

The V call is TRBV6-1, the J call TRBJ1-4; D possibly corresponds to TRBD1 (5 bases). Germline V CDR1 and CDR2: MNHNS, SASEGT. V lost 2 bases, J lost 8 bases, and 18 bases lay in between. This CDR3 is 16 amino acids long. CDR3 in amino acids: CASSESYDSRKEKLFF. The DNA of the CDR3 is TGTGCCAGCAGTGAATCATATGACAGTCGGAAGGAAAAACTGTTTTTT.

CDR3 residues: CASSQEAVGELFF. The CDR3 DNA sequence: TGTGCCAGCAGCCAAGAGGCGGTCGGGGAGCTGTTTTTT. V usage is TRBV3-1 (or the pseudogene TRBV3-2) and J usage is TRBJ2-2; no clear D gene. Trimming removed 0 bases from V and 7 bases from J, with 6 bases in between. The CDR3 is 13 amino acids. The germline CDR1 and CDR2 sequences are LGHDT and YNNKEL (reference sequence).

The rearrangement links TRBV6-1 to TRBJ1-4; D gene ambiguous. In germline, CDR1 is MNHNS, CDR2 SASEGT. CDR3 length: 15 residues. The ends were cut back, 2 bases at V and 6 bases at J, with 13 bases in the middle. The CDR3 is CASSERTWEYEKLFF. CDR3 sequence (DNA): TGTGCCAGCAGTGAACGTACATGGGAGTATGAAAAACTGTTTTTT.

The V gene is TRBV11-2, the J gene TRBJ1-4; D is uncertain. Germline V gene sequence: CDR1 SGHAT, CDR2 FQNNGV. The CDR3 consists of 14 residues. Trimming left V 1 base short and J 5 bases short, with 8 bases between. The CDR3 is CASSLGQRNEKLFF. The CDR3, as DNA: TGTGCCAGCAGCTTAGGTCAGCGGAATGAAAAACTGTTTTTT.

This clone was detected only once. This sequence joins TRBV6-5 and TRBJ2-7; 10 bases are a match to TRBD1. J gave up 2 bases and V 1 base, and 2 bases lay outside the gene matches. CDR1 MNHEY and CDR2 SVGAGI come from the germline V gene. The CDR3 has 15 amino acids. In DNA, the CDR3 is TGTGCCAGCAGTTACTTCGGGACAGGGGCCTACGAGCAGTACTTC. It codes for CASSYFGTGAYEQYF.

The rearrangement links TRBV11-2 to TRBJ2-1, with unresolved D. CDR1 and CDR2 (germline): SGHAT, FQNNGV. The ends were cut back, 2 bases at V and 9 bases at J, with 17 bases in the middle. The CDR3 loop spans 15 amino acids. CDR3 sequence: CASSLNPSPSGEQFF. The CDR3 region has the DNA TGTGCCAGCAGCTTAAACCCTTCTCCCTCCGGTGAGCAGTTCTTC.

The rearrangement joins TRBV24-1 to TRBJ2-1; 7 bases agree with TRBD1. Germline V gene data show CDR1 as KGHDR and CDR2 as SFDVKD. Unmatched junction bases numbered 16, after V lost 4 bases and J lost 5 bases. The CDR3 is 18 residues long. The CDR3, as DNA: TGTGCCACCAGTGACCCTTTTGGACAGGACGCAGACCACAATGAGCAGTTCTTC. This codes for CATSDPFGQDADHNEQFF.

This chain links TRBV10-3 with TRBJ2-7; the match to TRBD1 covers 9 bases. V was pared by 0 bases and J by 6 bases, with 0 bases of the junction left unmatched. Germline V gives CDR1 ENHRY, CDR2 SYGVKD. The CDR3 loop spans 13 amino acids. CDR3 nucleotide sequence: TGTGCCATCAGTGAGTCGGACAGGGGCGAGCAGTACTTC. Encoded protein: CAISESDRGEQYF.

The rearrangement joins TRBV9 to TRBJ2-7; 11 bases line up with TRBD2. Germline V gene data show CDR1 as SGDLS and CDR2 as YYNGEE. The V and J ends lost 3 bases and 2 bases, in that order; junction bases with no gene match: 4. The CDR3 is 15 residues long. In DNA, the CDR3 is TGTGCCAGCAGCGCCCTAGCGGGGGGAGCCTACGAGCAGTACTTC. This codes for CASSALAGGAYEQYF. Looking up the rest from reference TRBV9 and TRBJ2-7 gives the full variable domain: DSGVTQTPKHLITATGQRVTLRCSPRSGDLSVYWYQQSLDQGLQFLIQYYNGEERAKGNILERFSAQQFPDLHSELNLSSLELGDSALYFCASSALAGGAYEQYFGPGTRLTVT.

This chain connects TRBV27 to TRBJ1-1; D unclear. The V end lost 9 bases, the J end lost 7 bases, and 21 bases lay between the germline ends. This CDR3 has 14 amino acids. Germline V gene data show CDR1 as MNHEY and CDR2 as SMNVEV (reference sequence). The CDR3 region is CASSTPGRLNEAFF. The CDR3 DNA reads TGTGCCAGTTCCACCCCGGGTAGGTTAAATGAAGCTTTCTTT.

The chain links TRBV9 to TRBJ2-3; no firm D call. The CDR3 totals 14 residues. Germline-derived CDR1 and CDR2 are SGDLS and YYNGEE. V lost 3 bases and J lost 6, with 14 bases in between. The CDR3: CASSDQPSDDTQYF. The CDR3 nucleotides read TGTGCCAGCAGCGACCAACCTAGTGACGATACGCAGTATTTT.